This TCR beta chain was recorded in a study of vaccination and CD4 T cells after COVID-19. Study details: The convalescent group had six males, four females, seven Caucasians, two Asians, one multiracial. Overlapping peptides of the spike proteins of SARS-CoV-2, HCoV-NL63, HCoV-OC43 and HCoV-229E were used for cell stimulation. The study, taken as a whole, reports: SARS-CoV-2-reactive clonotype medians increased from about 20 to 38, not significantly.

Deletions cut 4 bases from V and 5 bases from J, with 11 bases between. CDR1 is MNHEY and CDR2 is SVGAGI in the germline V gene. The CDR3 sequence is 13 residues long. For this clonotype: What it binds is not known.

Cultured CD4+ T cell DNA underwent sequencing with the Oncomine TCR Beta short-read assay. TCRdb reprocessed the PCR reads via MiXCR and lists one record per CDR3 protein. In the table there are approximately 16,000 distinct CDR3 sequences, roughly 53% of which are singletons. Stated treatment: approximately nine-day PBMC culture with coronavirus spike peptide pools or control peptides (ViraFEST assay). Half the medium was exchanged for fresh IL-2 medium on days 3 and 7. The chain couples TRBV6-5 to TRBJ2-5, with a tentative D call TRBD1 (5 bases). The sequence was collected from a human donor who had recovered from COVID-19. This sample comprised CD4+ T cells from blood, cultured in vitro, obtained before SARS-CoV-2 vaccination. DNA of the CDR3: TGTGCCAGCAGTTTACAGCCAGGGGAGACCCAGTACTTC. Translated, it gives CASSLQPGETQYF.